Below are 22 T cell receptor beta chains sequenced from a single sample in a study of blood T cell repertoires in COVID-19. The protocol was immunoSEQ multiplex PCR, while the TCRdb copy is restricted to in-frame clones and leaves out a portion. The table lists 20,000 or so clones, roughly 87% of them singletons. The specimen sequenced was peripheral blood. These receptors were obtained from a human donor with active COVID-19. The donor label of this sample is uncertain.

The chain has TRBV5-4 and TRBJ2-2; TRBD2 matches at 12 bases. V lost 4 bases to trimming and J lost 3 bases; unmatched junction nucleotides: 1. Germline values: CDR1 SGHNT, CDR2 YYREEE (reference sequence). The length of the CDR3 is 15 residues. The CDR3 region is CASSRLAGDTGELFF. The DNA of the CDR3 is TGTGCCAGCAGCCGACTAGCGGGAGACACCGGGGAGCTGTTTTTT.

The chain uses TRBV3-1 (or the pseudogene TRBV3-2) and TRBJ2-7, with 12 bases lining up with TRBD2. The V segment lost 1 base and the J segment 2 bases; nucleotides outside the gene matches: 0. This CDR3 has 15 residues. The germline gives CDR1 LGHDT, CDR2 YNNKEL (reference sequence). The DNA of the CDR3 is TGTGCCAGCAGCCAAGGACTAGCGGGGGCCTACGAGCAGTACTTC. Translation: CASSQGLAGAYEQYF.

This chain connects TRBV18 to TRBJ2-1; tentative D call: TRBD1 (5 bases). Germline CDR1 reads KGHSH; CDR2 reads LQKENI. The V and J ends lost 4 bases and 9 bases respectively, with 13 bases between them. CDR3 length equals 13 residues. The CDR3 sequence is CASSRLGQVEQFF. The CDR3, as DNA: TGTGCCAGCTCACGCTTGGGGCAAGTTGAGCAGTTCTTC.

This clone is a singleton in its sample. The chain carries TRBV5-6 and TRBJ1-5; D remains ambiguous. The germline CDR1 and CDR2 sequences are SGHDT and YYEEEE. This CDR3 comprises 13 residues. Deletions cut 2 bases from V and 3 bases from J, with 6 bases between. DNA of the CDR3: TGTGCCAGCAGCTTTGCGTCCAATCAGCCCCAGCATTTT. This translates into CASSFASNQPQHF.

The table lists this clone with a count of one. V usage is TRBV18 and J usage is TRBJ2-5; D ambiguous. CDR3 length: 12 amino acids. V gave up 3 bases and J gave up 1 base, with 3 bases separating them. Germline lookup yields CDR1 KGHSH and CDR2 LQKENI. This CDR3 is CASSPSQETQYF. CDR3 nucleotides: TGTGCCAGCTCACCCTCCCAAGAGACCCAGTACTTC.

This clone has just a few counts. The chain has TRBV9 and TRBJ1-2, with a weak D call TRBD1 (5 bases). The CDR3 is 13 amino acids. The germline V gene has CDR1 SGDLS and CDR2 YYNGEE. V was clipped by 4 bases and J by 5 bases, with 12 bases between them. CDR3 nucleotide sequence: TGTGCCAGCAGCCTGGGGGGGAATTATGGCTACACCTTC. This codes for CASSLGGNYGYTF.

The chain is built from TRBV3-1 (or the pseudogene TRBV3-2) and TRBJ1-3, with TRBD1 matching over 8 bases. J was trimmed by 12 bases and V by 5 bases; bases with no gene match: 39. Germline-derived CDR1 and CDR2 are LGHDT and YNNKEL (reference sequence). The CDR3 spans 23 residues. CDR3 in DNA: TGTGCCAGCAGCACTACCGGCCGGGACAGGATCGGAAACACCATATCCGCGGAGAGGGTCATATATTTT. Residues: CASSTTGRDRIGNTISAERVIYF.

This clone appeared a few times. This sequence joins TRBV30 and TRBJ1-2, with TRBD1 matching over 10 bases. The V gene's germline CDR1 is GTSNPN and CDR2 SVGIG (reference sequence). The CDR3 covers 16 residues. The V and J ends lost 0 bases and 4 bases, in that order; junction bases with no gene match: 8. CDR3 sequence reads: CAWSVTRTGGTYGYTF. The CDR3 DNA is TGTGCCTGGAGTGTTACCCGGACAGGGGGTACCTATGGCTACACCTTC.

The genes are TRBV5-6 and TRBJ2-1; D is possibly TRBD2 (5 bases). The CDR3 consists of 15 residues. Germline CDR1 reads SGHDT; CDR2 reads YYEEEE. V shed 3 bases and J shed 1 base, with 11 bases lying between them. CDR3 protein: CASSSVPGSYNEQFF. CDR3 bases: TGTGCCAGCAGCTCGGTACCGGGGTCCTACAATGAGCAGTTCTTC.

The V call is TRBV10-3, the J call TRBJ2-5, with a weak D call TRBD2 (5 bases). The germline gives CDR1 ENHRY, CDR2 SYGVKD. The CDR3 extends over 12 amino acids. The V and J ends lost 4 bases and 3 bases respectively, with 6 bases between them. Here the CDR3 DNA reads TGTGCCATCAGTGTCGGGGAAGAGACCCAGTACTTC. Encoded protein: CAISVGEETQYF.

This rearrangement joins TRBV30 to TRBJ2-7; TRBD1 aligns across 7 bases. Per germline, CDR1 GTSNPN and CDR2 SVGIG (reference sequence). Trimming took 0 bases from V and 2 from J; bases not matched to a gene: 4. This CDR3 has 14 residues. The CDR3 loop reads CAWSVGTDTYEQYF. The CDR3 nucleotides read TGTGCCTGGAGTGTTGGGACAGATACCTACGAGCAGTACTTC.

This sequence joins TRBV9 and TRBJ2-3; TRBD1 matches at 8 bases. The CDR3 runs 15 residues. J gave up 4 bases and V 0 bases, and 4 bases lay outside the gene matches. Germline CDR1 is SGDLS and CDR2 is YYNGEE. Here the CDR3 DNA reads TGTGCCAGCAGCGTAGCTTCAGGGGGCCCAGATACGCAGTATTTT. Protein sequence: CASSVASGGPDTQYF.

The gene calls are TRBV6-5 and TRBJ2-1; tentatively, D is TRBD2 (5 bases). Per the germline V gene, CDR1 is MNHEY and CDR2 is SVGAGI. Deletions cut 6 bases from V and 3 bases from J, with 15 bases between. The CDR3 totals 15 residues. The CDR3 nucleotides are TGTGCCAGCAGCCCCGGACGGGGAATCTACAATGAGCAGTTCTTC. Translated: CASSPGRGIYNEQFF.

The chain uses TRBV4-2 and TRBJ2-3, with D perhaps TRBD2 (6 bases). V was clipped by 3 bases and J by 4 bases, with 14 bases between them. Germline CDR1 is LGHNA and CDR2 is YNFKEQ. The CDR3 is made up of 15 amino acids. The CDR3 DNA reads TGTGCCAGCAGCCATCCCCTGGGGGGTTCAGATACGCAGTATTTT. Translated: CASSHPLGGSDTQYF.

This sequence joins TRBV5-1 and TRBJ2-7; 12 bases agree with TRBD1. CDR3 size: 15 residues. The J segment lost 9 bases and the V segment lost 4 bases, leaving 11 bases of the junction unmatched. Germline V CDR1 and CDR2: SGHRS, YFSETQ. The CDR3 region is CASSTRDRGHGVQYF. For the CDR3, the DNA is TGCGCCAGCAGCACCCGGGACAGGGGGCACGGGGTGCAGTACTTC.

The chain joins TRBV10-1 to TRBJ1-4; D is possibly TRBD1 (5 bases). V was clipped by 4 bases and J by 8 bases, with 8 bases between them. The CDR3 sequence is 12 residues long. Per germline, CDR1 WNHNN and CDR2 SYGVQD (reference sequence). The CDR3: CASSVAGEKLFF. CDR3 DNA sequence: TGCGCCAGCAGTGTGGCAGGGGAAAAACTGTTTTTT.

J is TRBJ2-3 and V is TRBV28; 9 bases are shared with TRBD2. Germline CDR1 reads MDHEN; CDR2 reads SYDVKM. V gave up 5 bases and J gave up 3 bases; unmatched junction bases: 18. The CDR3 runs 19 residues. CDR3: CASSPPSVLAGGKTDTQYF. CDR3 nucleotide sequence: TGTGCCAGCAGTCCCCCATCAGTCCTGGCGGGAGGGAAGACAGATACGCAGTATTTT.

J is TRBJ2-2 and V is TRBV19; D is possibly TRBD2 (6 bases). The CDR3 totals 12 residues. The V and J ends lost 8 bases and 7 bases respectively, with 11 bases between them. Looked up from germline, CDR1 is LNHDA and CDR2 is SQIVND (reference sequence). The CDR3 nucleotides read TGTGCCAGTGGGCCGGGGGTCGGGGAGCTGTTTTTT. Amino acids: CASGPGVGELFF.

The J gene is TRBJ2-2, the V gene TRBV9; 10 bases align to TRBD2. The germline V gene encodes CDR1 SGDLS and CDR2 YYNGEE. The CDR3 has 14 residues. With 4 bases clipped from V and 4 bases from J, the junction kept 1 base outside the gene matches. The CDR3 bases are TGTGCCAGCAGCACTAGCGGGGTCACCGGGGAGCTGTTTTTT. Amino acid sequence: CASSTSGVTGELFF.

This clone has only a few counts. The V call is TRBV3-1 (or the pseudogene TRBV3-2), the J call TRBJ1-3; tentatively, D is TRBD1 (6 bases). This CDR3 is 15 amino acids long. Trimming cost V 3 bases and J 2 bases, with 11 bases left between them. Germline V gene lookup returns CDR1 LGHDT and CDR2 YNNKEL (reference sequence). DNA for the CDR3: TGTGCCAGCAGCCAGGGGACAAACGCTGGAAACACCATATATTTT. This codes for CASSQGTNAGNTIYF.

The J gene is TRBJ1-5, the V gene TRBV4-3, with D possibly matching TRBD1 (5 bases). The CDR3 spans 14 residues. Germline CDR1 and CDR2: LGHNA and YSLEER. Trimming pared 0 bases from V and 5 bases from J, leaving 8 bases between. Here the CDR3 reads CASSQETVDQPQHF. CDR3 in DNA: TGCGCCAGCAGCCAAGAGACAGTAGATCAGCCCCAGCATTTT.

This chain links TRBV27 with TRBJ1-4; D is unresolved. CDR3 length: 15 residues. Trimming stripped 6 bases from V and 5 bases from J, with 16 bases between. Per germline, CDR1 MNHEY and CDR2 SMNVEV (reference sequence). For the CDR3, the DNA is TGTGCCAGCAGATCCCTGGCAGGCAGAAATGAAAAACTGTTTTTT. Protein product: CASRSLAGRNEKLFF.